This record looks at one T cell receptor (beta chain) sequence and its context. This entry is derived from a study of preoperative IRX-2 immunotherapy in early breast cancer. The CDR3 runs 15 residues. Germline CDR1 is MNHGY and CDR2 is SAAAGT. V gave up 2 bases and J gave up 2 bases, with 9 bases separating them. The data were produced by immunoSEQ multiplex PCR, yet TCRdb's version contains in-frame clones alone and is incomplete. The table lists roughly 93,000 clones, 70% to 90% of them singletons, with approximately 2% in the top ten. Described treatment: preoperative locoregional IRX-2 cytokine immunotherapy. Patients received preoperative, locoregional IRX-2 cytokine immunotherapy in a phase Ib study.

The origin of this receptor is a human donor with breast cancer. The V and J genes are TRBV6-8 and TRBJ1-4; D is unclear. Specimen: tumor tissue, collected after IRX-2 immunotherapy. The CDR3 DNA follows: TGTGCCAGCAGTTACAATGGTTTGACTAATGAAAAACTGTTTTTT. This gives the protein CASSYNGLTNEKLFF.